One sample yielded the 27 T cell receptor beta chains listed below, sequenced in a study of blood T cell repertoires in COVID-19. TCRdb's table, derived via immunoSEQ multiplex PCR, lists solely in-frame clones and lacks some. Of under 40,000 clones in the sample, 60% to 80% are singletons; the top ten hold about 7.9%. The sequenced sample consisted of peripheral blood. The receptors originated from a woman aged 55-70 years with acute or convalescent COVID-19.

V usage is TRBV28 and J usage is TRBJ1-5; 12 bases fit TRBD1. J was trimmed by 0 bases and V by 5 bases; bases with no gene match: 5. This CDR3 spans 17 amino acids. CDR1 MDHEN and CDR2 SYDVKM come from the germline V gene. CDR3 amino acids: CASSGTGGLYSNQPQHF. In nucleotides, the CDR3 is TGTGCCAGCAGTGGGACAGGGGGCCTTTATAGCAATCAGCCCCAGCATTTT. The whole variable domain, filled in from reference TRBV28 and TRBJ1-5, reads DVKVTQSSRYLVKRTGEKVFLECVQDMDHENMFWYRQDPGLGLRLIYFSYDVKMKEKGDIPEGYSVSREKKERFSLILESASTNQTSMYLCASSGTGGLYSNQPQHFGDGTRLSIL.

The chain joins TRBV4-1 to TRBJ1-1; perhaps TRBD1 as D (5 bases). Trimming took 2 bases from V and 3 from J, leaving 7 bases between them. The CDR3 runs 13 residues. Per the germline V gene, CDR1 is MGHRA and CDR2 is YSYEKL. CDR3 sequence reads: CASSQRRDTEAFF. DNA of the CDR3: TGCGCCAGCAGCCAACGCAGGGACACTGAAGCTTTCTTT.

This rearrangement joins TRBV5-1 to TRBJ2-1, with D possibly being TRBD2 (7 bases). The germline CDR1 and CDR2 sequences are SGHRS and YFSETQ. The V gene lost 2 bases and the J gene lost 7 bases, with 16 bases spanning the gap. This CDR3 region has 15 residues. The CDR3: CASSLMPGEGNEQFF. The CDR3 DNA sequence: TGCGCCAGCAGCTTAATGCCAGGGGAGGGGAATGAGCAGTTCTTC.

This chain connects TRBV6-1 to TRBJ1-1, with D hard to call. Trimming removed 2 bases at V and 0 bases at J, with 10 bases between. This CDR3 has 15 amino acids. Per the germline V gene, CDR1 is MNHNS and CDR2 is SASEGT. The CDR3 spells CASSEIATMNTEAFF. The CDR3 nucleotides read TGTGCCAGCAGTGAAATTGCGACAATGAACACTGAAGCTTTCTTT.

The genes are TRBV27 and TRBJ2-7; 9 bases are shared with TRBD1. With V trimmed by 6 bases and J by 5 bases, 17 bases remained unmatched. Germline CDR1 is MNHEY and CDR2 is SMNVEV (reference sequence). This CDR3 comprises 17 residues. In DNA form, the CDR3 reads TGTGCCAGCAGCCGAGCTTCTCCGGTACAGGGGGCCAACGAGCAGTACTTC. Encoded protein: CASSRASPVQGANEQYF.

The J gene is TRBJ2-1, the V gene TRBV20-1, with 11 bases that match TRBD2. The junction had 0 bases not matched to a gene; V was cut back by 4 bases and J by 10 bases. The CDR3 is 11 residues long. Germline V gene sequence: CDR1 DFQATT, CDR2 SNEGSKA (reference sequence). CDR3 nucleotide sequence: TGCAGTGCTACTAGCGGGGGGGAGCAGTTCTTC. Protein product: CSATSGGEQFF.

The chain carries TRBV6-2 or TRBV6-3 and TRBJ1-2, with D maybe TRBD1 (6 bases). This CDR3 contains 14 residues. CDR1 and CDR2 (germline): MNHEY, SVGEGT. Deletions cut 6 bases from V and 4 bases from J, with 15 bases between. The chain's CDR3 is CASSLRTDSYGYTF. The CDR3 nucleotides are TGTGCCAGCAGCCTCAGGACAGATTCCTATGGCTACACCTTC.

The chain recombines TRBV7-9 with TRBJ1-6; possible D gene TRBD1, 6 bases. CDR3 length equals 14 residues. Germline V gene data show CDR1 as SEHNR and CDR2 as FQNEAQ (reference sequence). Trimming pared 2 bases from V and 7 bases from J, leaving 9 bases between. The CDR3 DNA sequence: TGTGCCAGCAGCTTATCAGGGGAAAATTCACCCCTCCACTTT. Amino acids: CASSLSGENSPLHF.

This clone was recorded a few times. The chain has TRBV30 and TRBJ1-4, with D perhaps matching TRBD1 (6 bases). The CDR3 runs 13 residues. The V end was cut by 0 bases, the J end by 10 bases, with 12 bases between. Germline V gives CDR1 GTSNPN, CDR2 SVGIG (reference sequence). The CDR3 protein is CAWSVAGAGKLFF. The CDR3 DNA reads as TGTGCCTGGAGTGTGGCAGGGGCCGGAAAACTGTTTTTT.

There are a few counts of this clone. This chain links TRBV4-1 with TRBJ2-3; TRBD1 matches 9 bases. CDR1 MGHRA and CDR2 YSYEKL come from the germline V gene. This CDR3 has 18 residues. With 0 bases clipped from V and 0 bases from J, the junction kept 7 bases outside the gene matches. CDR3 DNA sequence: TGCGCCAGCAGCCAAGATACCGCGGGACAGGGAAGCACAGATACGCAGTATTTT. It codes for CASSQDTAGQGSTDTQYF.

The J gene is TRBJ2-5, the V gene TRBV9; D might be TRBD1 (6 bases). The CDR3 loop spans 15 amino acids. The V and J ends lost 0 bases and 5 bases respectively, with 14 bases between them. CDR1 and CDR2 (germline): SGDLS, YYNGEE. CDR3 region: CASSVATGLPETQYF. As DNA, the CDR3 is TGTGCCAGCAGCGTAGCTACAGGGCTTCCGGAGACCCAGTACTTC.

V usage is TRBV28 and J usage is TRBJ2-7, with a tentative D call TRBD1 (5 bases). The CDR3 covers 14 residues. The germline V gene encodes CDR1 MDHEN and CDR2 SYDVKM. Trimming took off 3 bases at V and 0 bases at J, with 9 bases between the two ends. The CDR3 loop is CASSLDKNSYEQYF. CDR3 in DNA: TGTGCCAGCAGTTTGGACAAAAACTCCTACGAGCAGTACTTC.

V usage is TRBV9 and J usage is TRBJ2-7, with a possible D match to TRBD1 (5 bases). The CDR3 spans 14 residues. V lost 2 bases and J 6 bases, leaving 15 bases between the germline ends. CDR1 and CDR2 from the germline V gene are SGDLS and YYNGEE. CDR3 protein: CASSVGPSGSEQYF. For the CDR3, the DNA is TGTGCCAGCAGCGTGGGGCCCAGTGGCAGCGAGCAGTACTTC.

This chain links TRBV27 with TRBJ1-1; TRBD1 aligns across 7 bases. Trimming removed 6 bases from V and 0 bases from J; junction bases left unmatched: 10. Germline V gene lookup returns CDR1 MNHEY and CDR2 SMNVEV (reference sequence). The CDR3 has 16 amino acids. This CDR3 is CASRPMTGSLNTEAFF. CDR3 bases: TGTGCCAGCAGACCAATGACAGGGAGCTTGAACACTGAAGCTTTCTTT.

The chain combines TRBV13 with TRBJ2-1, with a tentative D call TRBD2 (6 bases). Germline lookup yields CDR1 PRHDT and CDR2 FYEKMQ (reference sequence). The CDR3 runs 12 residues. V dropped 5 bases and J dropped 12 bases, with 14 bases sitting between them. CDR3 nucleotides: TGTGCCAGCAGCGGTACGATGGGGGGGCAGTTCTTC. Amino acid sequence: CASSGTMGGQFF.

This clone was observed a handful of times. V is TRBV27 and J is TRBJ1-2; weak D call: TRBD1 (5 bases). Germline V lookup: CDR1 MNHEY, CDR2 SMNVEV (reference sequence). The V gene lost 1 base and the J gene lost 6 bases, with 15 bases spanning the gap. The CDR3 has 15 residues. Here the CDR3 DNA reads TGTGCCAGCAGTTTATGGGCAGGGAATGTGAATGGCTACACCTTC. Its protein product is CASSLWAGNVNGYTF.

The chain couples TRBV7-2 to TRBJ1-1; D is perhaps TRBD1 (6 bases). The V gene's germline CDR1 is SGHTA and CDR2 FQGNSA. The V and J ends lost 4 bases and 0 bases respectively, with 15 bases between them. CDR3 size: 16 residues. CDR3 sequence reads: CASSYIMQGMNTEAFF. In DNA form, the CDR3 reads TGTGCCAGCAGCTACATAATGCAGGGGATGAACACTGAAGCTTTCTTT.

The rearrangement joins TRBV11-2 to TRBJ1-4; D gene uncertain. V was pared by 6 bases and J by 7 bases, with 9 bases between. CDR3 length: 12 residues. Germline values: CDR1 SGHAT, CDR2 FQNNGV. The CDR3 reads CASSPGSEKLFF. The CDR3 region has the DNA TGTGCCAGCAGTCCCGGGTCTGAAAAACTGTTTTTT. Using reference TRBV11-2 and TRBJ1-4 for the parts outside the CDR3, the full variable domain is EAGVAQSPRYKIIEKRQSVAFWCNPISGHATLYWYQQILGQGPKLLIQFQNNGVVDDSQLPKDRFSAERLKGVDSTLKIQPAKLEDSAVYLCASSPGSEKLFFGSGTQLSVL.

This chain uses TRBV5-1 with TRBJ2-3; perhaps TRBD1 as D (5 bases). Trimming took off 1 base at V and 2 bases at J, with 8 bases between the two ends. CDR3 length: 14 amino acids. Germline assignment: CDR1 SGHRS and CDR2 YFSETQ. CDR3 in DNA: TGCGCCAGCAGCTTGTTACAGGACACAGATACGCAGTATTTT. Its protein product is CASSLLQDTDTQYF.

This chain connects TRBV7-3 to TRBJ2-1; D is perhaps TRBD1 (6 bases). The CDR3 contains 14 residues. The germline CDR1 and CDR2 sequences are SGHTA and FQGTGA. V lost 5 bases and J 6 bases, leaving 14 bases between the germline ends. The chain's CDR3 is CASSSRGGINEQFF. CDR3 in DNA: TGTGCCAGCAGCAGCAGAGGGGGAATCAATGAGCAGTTCTTC.

This clone was detected once. The rearrangement uses TRBV3-1 (or the pseudogene TRBV3-2) and TRBJ1-1; D unclear. Germline CDR1 reads LGHDT; CDR2 reads YNNKEL (reference sequence). CDR3 length equals 13 residues. Trimming took 0 bases from V and 4 from J, leaving 6 bases between them. The CDR3 region has the DNA TGTGCCAGCAGCCAAGACGAGGGCACTGAAGCTTTCTTT. Translating it yields CASSQDEGTEAFF.

This sequence joins TRBV6-1 and TRBJ1-5, with D perhaps matching TRBD1 (5 bases). Deletions cut 3 bases from V and 11 bases from J, with 14 bases between. The CDR3 contains 13 residues. Germline V lookup: CDR1 MNHNS, CDR2 SASEGT. The CDR3 spells CASSDAGGTAQHF. The CDR3 DNA reads as TGTGCCAGCAGTGACGCCGGGGGGACGGCCCAGCATTTT.

The chain couples TRBV2 to TRBJ1-1; 10 nucleotides agree with TRBD1. The germline V gene has CDR1 SNHLY and CDR2 FYNNEI. The CDR3 spans 16 residues. Trimming at V came to 8 bases and at J to 1 base, leaving 10 bases not matched to a gene. The CDR3 reads CASARDRGVGNTEAFF. The CDR3 DNA follows: TGTGCCAGCGCGCGGGACAGGGGTGTTGGGAACACTGAAGCTTTCTTT.

The chain uses TRBV6-5 and TRBJ2-3, with 11 bases identical to TRBD2. CDR1 MNHEY and CDR2 SVGAGI come from the germline V gene. V lost 7 bases and J lost 1; bases outside the gene matches: 4. The CDR3 spans 15 residues. The CDR3 is CASTLLAGGTDTQYF. The CDR3 bases are TGTGCCAGCACCTTACTAGCGGGGGGCACAGATACGCAGTATTTT.

The chain employs TRBV19 and TRBJ1-2; D possibly corresponds to TRBD1 (5 bases). The CDR3 totals 12 residues. V gave up 3 bases and J gave up 5 bases, with 7 bases separating them. Per germline, CDR1 LNHDA and CDR2 SQIVND (reference sequence). The CDR3 protein is CASSIRQYGYTF. CDR3 nucleotides: TGTGCCAGTAGTATCCGACAGTATGGCTACACCTTC.

This clone was counted once. This chain connects TRBV30 to TRBJ1-5; the match to TRBD1 covers 9 bases. Germline CDR1 and CDR2: GTSNPN and SVGIG (reference sequence). The junction had 5 bases not matched to a gene; V was cut back by 5 bases and J by 0 bases. The CDR3 covers 15 residues. The chain's CDR3 is CAWDRGLNSNQPQHF. The CDR3 nucleotides are TGTGCCTGGGACAGGGGGTTGAATAGCAATCAGCCCCAGCATTTT.

The genes are TRBV14 and TRBJ1-1; 7 bases map to TRBD1. V dropped 2 bases and J dropped 1; count of bases not matched to a gene: 7. CDR1 and CDR2 (germline): SGHDN, FVKESK. This CDR3 has 16 amino acids. The chain's CDR3 is CASSQRPGTANTEAFF. Here the CDR3 DNA reads TGTGCCAGCAGCCAAAGGCCCGGGACAGCGAACACTGAAGCTTTCTTT.